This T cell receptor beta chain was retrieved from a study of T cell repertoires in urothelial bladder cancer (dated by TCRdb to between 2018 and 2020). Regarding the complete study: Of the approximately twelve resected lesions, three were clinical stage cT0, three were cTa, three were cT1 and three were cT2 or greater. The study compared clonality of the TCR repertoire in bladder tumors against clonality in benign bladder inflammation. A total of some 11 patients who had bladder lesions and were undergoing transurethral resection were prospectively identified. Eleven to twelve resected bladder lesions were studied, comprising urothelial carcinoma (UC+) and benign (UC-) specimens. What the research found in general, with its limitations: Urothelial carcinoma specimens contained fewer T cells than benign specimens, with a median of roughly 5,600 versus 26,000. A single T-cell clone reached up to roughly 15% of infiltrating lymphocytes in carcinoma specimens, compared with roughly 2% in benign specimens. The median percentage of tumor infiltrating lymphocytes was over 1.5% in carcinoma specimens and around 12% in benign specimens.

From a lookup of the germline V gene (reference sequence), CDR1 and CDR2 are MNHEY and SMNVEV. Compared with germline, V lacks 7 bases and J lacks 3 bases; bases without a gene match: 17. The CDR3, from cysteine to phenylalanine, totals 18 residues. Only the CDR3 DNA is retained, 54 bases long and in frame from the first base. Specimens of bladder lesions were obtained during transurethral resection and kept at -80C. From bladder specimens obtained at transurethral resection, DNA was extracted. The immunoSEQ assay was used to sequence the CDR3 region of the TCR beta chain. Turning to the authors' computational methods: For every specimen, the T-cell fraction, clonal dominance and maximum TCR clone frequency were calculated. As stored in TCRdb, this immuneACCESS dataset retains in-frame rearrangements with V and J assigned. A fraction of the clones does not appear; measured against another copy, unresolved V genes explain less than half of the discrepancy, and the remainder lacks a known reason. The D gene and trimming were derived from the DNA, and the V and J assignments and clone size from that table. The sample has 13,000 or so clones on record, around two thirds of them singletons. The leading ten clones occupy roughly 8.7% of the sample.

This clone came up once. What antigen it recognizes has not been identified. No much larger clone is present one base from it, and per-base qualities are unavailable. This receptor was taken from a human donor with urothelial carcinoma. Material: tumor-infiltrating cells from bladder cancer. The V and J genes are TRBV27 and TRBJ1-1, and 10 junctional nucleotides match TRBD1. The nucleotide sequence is TGTGCCAGCACCCATCCCCCCCGGGACAGGGGAGGGTACACTGAAGCTTTCTTT. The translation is CASTHPPRDRGGYTEAFF.